This is a list of T cell receptor beta chains from one sample in a study of human T cells and chemical hapten exposure. Using its own MiXCR run on the RACE reads, TCRdb lists one record per CDR3 protein. Here the sample spans tens of thousands of distinct CDR3 sequences, roughly 8.8% being singletons. This material consisted of whole blood, taken in connection with sensitization to the hapten diphenylcyclopropenone (DPC). The origin of the receptors is a woman aged 40 to 50 with alopecia areata. Some clones in this sample may be carry-over from other donors' samples. CDR3s include the opening cysteine and the closing phenylalanine or tryptophan. Fields, in order: CDR3 protein, CDR3 DNA, V gene, D gene, J gene, clone size. D genes are given only for firm matches. The size entry is marked missing in some rows and otherwise reads once, few, many or a size class.

cdr3_aa: CSVADRGGEAFF; cdr3_nt: TGCAGCGTTGCCGACAGGGGAGGTGAAGCTTTCTTT; v_call: TRBV29-1; d_call: TRBD1; j_call: TRBJ1-1; clone_size: few
cdr3_aa: CATSRDHRYTLAKNIQYF; cdr3_nt: TGTGCCACCAGCAGAGACCATAGGTATACACTAGCCAAAAACATTCAGTACTTC; v_call: TRBV15; d_call: -; j_call: TRBJ2-4; clone_size: many
cdr3_aa: CASSAGTGDSPLHF; cdr3_nt: TGTGCCAGCAGCGCCGGGACAGGGGATTCACCCCTCCACTTT; v_call: TRBV9; d_call: TRBD1; j_call: TRBJ1-6; clone_size: -
cdr3_aa: CASSQKNLDSEAFF; cdr3_nt: TGTGCCAGCAGCCAAAAAAACCTGGACAGTGAAGCTTTCTTT; v_call: TRBV5-6; d_call: -; j_call: TRBJ1-1; clone_size: many
cdr3_aa: CASSNRDDIARNQPQHF; cdr3_nt: TGTGCCAGCAGTAACCGGGACGATATCGCTCGCAATCAGCCCCAGCATTTT; v_call: TRBV27; d_call: -; j_call: TRBJ1-5; clone_size: many
cdr3_aa: CASSEAGASSNEQFF; cdr3_nt: TGTGCCAGCAGTGAGGCCGGGGCATCAAGCAATGAGCAGTTCTTC; v_call: TRBV2; d_call: -; j_call: TRBJ2-1; clone_size: many
cdr3_aa: CASTPGKGSTDTQYF; cdr3_nt: TGCGCCAGCACCCCTGGAAAGGGTAGCACAGATACGCAGTATTTT; v_call: TRBV5-1; d_call: -; j_call: TRBJ2-3; clone_size: many
cdr3_aa: CASSLWTSGGETQYF; cdr3_nt: TGTGCCAGCAGTTTATGGACTAGCGGGGGGGAGACCCAGTACTTC; v_call: TRBV27; d_call: TRBD2; j_call: TRBJ2-5; clone_size: many
cdr3_aa: CSAREDTEAFF; cdr3_nt: TGCAGTGCTAGAGAGGACACTGAAGCTTTCTTT; v_call: TRBV20-1; d_call: -; j_call: TRBJ1-1; clone_size: many
cdr3_aa: CASSLDTSRGHQPQHF; cdr3_nt: TGTGCCAGCAGCTTGGACACCAGCAGAGGCCATCAGCCCCAGCATTTT; v_call: TRBV7-8; d_call: -; j_call: TRBJ1-5; clone_size: -
cdr3_aa: CASSLAYNTEAFF; cdr3_nt: TGTGCCAGCAGCTTAGCATACAACACTGAAGCTTTCTTT; v_call: TRBV11-2; d_call: -; j_call: TRBJ1-1; clone_size: -
cdr3_aa: CASTQGTGEQFF; cdr3_nt: TGTGCCAGCACTCAGGGTACGGGGGAGCAGTTCTTC; v_call: TRBV7-9; d_call: -; j_call: TRBJ2-1; clone_size: -
cdr3_aa: CASSLWYGTGYHEQYF; cdr3_nt: TGTGCCAGCAGCTTGTGGTACGGGACAGGGTACCACGAGCAGTACTTC; v_call: TRBV5-6; d_call: TRBD1; j_call: TRBJ2-7; clone_size: many
cdr3_aa: CASSIRRGGTDTQYF; cdr3_nt: TGTGCCAGTAGTATAAGGCGGGGGGGCACAGATACGCAGTATTTT; v_call: TRBV19; d_call: TRBD2; j_call: TRBJ2-3; clone_size: many
cdr3_aa: CAWSSGRGSGTDTQYF; cdr3_nt: TGTGCCTGGAGTTCGGGGCGGGGGAGCGGCACAGATACGCAGTATTTT; v_call: TRBV30; d_call: TRBD2; j_call: TRBJ2-3; clone_size: many
cdr3_aa: CSARDLQRGTNTDTQYF; cdr3_nt: TGCAGTGCTAGAGATCTCCAGCGGGGAACCAACACAGATACGCAGTATTTT; v_call: TRBV20-1; d_call: TRBD2; j_call: TRBJ2-3; clone_size: -
cdr3_aa: CASSPRFRRLFF; cdr3_nt: TGTGCCAGCAGTCCTAGGTTCCGTCGGCTGTTTTTT; v_call: TRBV28; d_call: -; j_call: TRBJ1-4; clone_size: -
cdr3_aa: CASSGDNFINQPQHF; cdr3_nt: TGTGCCAGCTCGGGGGACAACTTTATTAATCAGCCCCAGCATTTT; v_call: TRBV18; d_call: -; j_call: TRBJ1-5; clone_size: -
cdr3_aa: CSAPNRADYEQYF; cdr3_nt: TGCAGTGCTCCCAACCGGGCCGACTACGAGCAGTACTTC; v_call: TRBV20-1; d_call: -; j_call: TRBJ2-7; clone_size: many
cdr3_aa: CAWISGGALREQFF; cdr3_nt: TGTGCCTGGATCAGCGGGGGGGCTCTGCGTGAGCAGTTCTTC; v_call: TRBV30; d_call: TRBD2; j_call: TRBJ2-1; clone_size: many
cdr3_aa: CSARKVDSGNTIYF; cdr3_nt: TGCAGTGCTAGGAAAGTCGACTCTGGAAACACCATATATTTT; v_call: TRBV20-1; d_call: -; j_call: TRBJ1-3; clone_size: many
cdr3_aa: CASSPGFPARANGYTF; cdr3_nt: TGTGCCAGCAGCCCCGGATTCCCAGCGCGCGCCAATGGCTACACCTTC; v_call: TRBV7-2; d_call: -; j_call: TRBJ1-2; clone_size: few
cdr3_aa: CVSSLGANREQFF; cdr3_nt: TGTGTCAGCAGCTTAGGGGCGAACAGGGAGCAGTTCTTC; v_call: TRBV11-3; d_call: -; j_call: TRBJ2-1; clone_size: -
cdr3_aa: CASSLTGGGDTQYF; cdr3_nt: TGTGCCAGCTCCCTAACTGGTGGGGGAGATACGCAGTATTTT; v_call: TRBV18; d_call: -; j_call: TRBJ2-3; clone_size: many
cdr3_aa: CAWSPRQGPGPAFF; cdr3_nt: TGTGCCTGGAGTCCCCGACAGGGACCGGGTCCAGCTTTCTTT; v_call: TRBV30; d_call: TRBD1; j_call: TRBJ1-1; clone_size: many
cdr3_aa: CASNTGLQPQHF; cdr3_nt: TGTGCCAGCAATACAGGGTTACAGCCCCAGCATTTT; v_call: TRBV2; d_call: -; j_call: TRBJ1-5; clone_size: few
cdr3_aa: CASSGTGATQETQYF; cdr3_nt: TGTGCCAGCAGTGGGACAGGGGCTACACAAGAGACCCAGTACTTC; v_call: TRBV2; d_call: TRBD1; j_call: TRBJ2-5; clone_size: many
cdr3_aa: CASSQDLGSPLHF; cdr3_nt: TGTGCCAGCAGCCAAGACTTAGGTTCACCCCTCCACTTT; v_call: TRBV3-1; d_call: -; j_call: TRBJ1-6; clone_size: many
cdr3_aa: CASSILAGETTDTQYF; cdr3_nt: -; v_call: TRBV6-1; d_call: -; j_call: TRBJ2-3; clone_size: -
cdr3_aa: CASSQDRGSLKAFF; cdr3_nt: TGCGCCAGCAGCCAAGATCGGGGGTCCCTCAAAGCTTTCTTT; v_call: TRBV4-3; d_call: -; j_call: TRBJ1-1; clone_size: many
cdr3_aa: CASSLDRVYTEAFF; cdr3_nt: TGTGCCAGCAGTCTCGACAGGGTTTACACTGAAGCTTTCTTT; v_call: TRBV28; d_call: TRBD1; j_call: TRBJ1-1; clone_size: few
cdr3_aa: CASSSPGQLDGYTF; cdr3_nt: TGTGCCAGCAGTTCCCCCGGACAATTGGATGGCTACACCTTC; v_call: TRBV28; d_call: -; j_call: TRBJ1-2; clone_size: many
cdr3_aa: CASSQAKFSGAVDTQYF; cdr3_nt: TGTGCCAGCAGCCAAGCTAAGTTCAGCGGGGCAGTAGATACGCAGTATTTT; v_call: TRBV14; d_call: TRBD2; j_call: TRBJ2-3; clone_size: -
cdr3_aa: CASSDTGGAQNSPLHF; cdr3_nt: TGTGCCAGCAGTGACACAGGGGGCGCCCAGAATTCACCCCTCCACTTT; v_call: TRBV6-2/TRBV6-3; d_call: TRBD1; j_call: TRBJ1-6; clone_size: many
cdr3_aa: CASSAYGLAPETQYF; cdr3_nt: TGTGCCAGCAGCGCCTATGGACTAGCGCCGGAGACCCAGTACTTC; v_call: TRBV7-6; d_call: TRBD2; j_call: TRBJ2-5; clone_size: -
cdr3_aa: CASSLGARYNEQFF; cdr3_nt: TGCGCCAGCAGCTTGGGGGCGCGGTACAATGAGCAGTTCTTC; v_call: TRBV5-1; d_call: -; j_call: TRBJ2-1; clone_size: many
cdr3_aa: CASSLGQASPQYF; cdr3_nt: TGCGCCAGCAGCTTGGGACAGGCCAGTCCGCAGTATTTT; v_call: TRBV5-1; d_call: -; j_call: TRBJ2-3; clone_size: many
cdr3_aa: CARRTSGDYNEQFF; cdr3_nt: TGTGCCAGGAGGACTAGCGGGGACTACAATGAGCAGTTCTTC; v_call: TRBV2; d_call: TRBD2; j_call: TRBJ2-1; clone_size: -
cdr3_aa: CAWRARDRGLYGYTF; cdr3_nt: TGTGCCTGGAGAGCCCGGGACAGGGGATTATATGGCTACACCTTC; v_call: TRBV30; d_call: TRBD1; j_call: TRBJ1-2; clone_size: few
cdr3_aa: CASSQERTAMNTEAFF; cdr3_nt: TGCGCCAGCAGCCAAGAACGGACAGCTATGAACACTGAAGCTTTCTTT; v_call: TRBV4-1; d_call: -; j_call: TRBJ1-1; clone_size: many
cdr3_aa: CASSPIGGTEAFF; cdr3_nt: TGTGCCAGCAGCCCGATCGGAGGGACTGAAGCTTTCTTT; v_call: TRBV6-7; d_call: -; j_call: TRBJ1-1; clone_size: many
cdr3_aa: CASSQDRKGGYTF; cdr3_nt: TGCGCCAGCAGCCAAGATCGTAAGGGTGGCTACACCTTC; v_call: TRBV4-3; d_call: -; j_call: TRBJ1-2; clone_size: many
cdr3_aa: CASSLRTGYTGELFF; cdr3_nt: TGCGCCAGCAGCTTGAGGACAGGGTACACCGGGGAGCTGTTTTTT; v_call: TRBV5-1; d_call: TRBD1; j_call: TRBJ2-2; clone_size: many
cdr3_aa: CASSKVGWTGGPDTQYF; cdr3_nt: TGTGCCAGCAGCAAAGTAGGCTGGACAGGGGGCCCCGATACGCAGTATTTT; v_call: TRBV21-1; d_call: -; j_call: TRBJ2-3; clone_size: -
cdr3_aa: CASDDGTGELFF; cdr3_nt: TGTGCCAGTGATGATGGCACCGGGGAGCTGTTTTTT; v_call: TRBV3-1; d_call: -; j_call: TRBJ2-2; clone_size: few
cdr3_aa: CASSRRDLGRDEQFF; cdr3_nt: TGTGCCAGCAGTCGACGGGACCTAGGGAGGGATGAGCAGTTCTTC; v_call: TRBV12-3/TRBV12-4; d_call: TRBD2; j_call: TRBJ2-1; clone_size: many
cdr3_aa: CASAEGRGLEQYF; cdr3_nt: TGTGCCTCGGCCGAGGGGCGGGGGTTAGAACAGTACTTC; v_call: TRBV6-6; d_call: TRBD2; j_call: TRBJ2-7; clone_size: -
cdr3_aa: CASSHSISYNEQFF; cdr3_nt: TGTGCCAGCAGTCACAGCATCTCCTACAATGAGCAGTTCTTC; v_call: TRBV12-3/TRBV12-4; d_call: -; j_call: TRBJ2-1; clone_size: -
cdr3_aa: CASSLAQKINEQFF; cdr3_nt: TGTGCCAGCAGTTTAGCTCAGAAAATTAATGAGCAGTTCTTC; v_call: TRBV12-3/TRBV12-4; d_call: -; j_call: TRBJ2-1; clone_size: few